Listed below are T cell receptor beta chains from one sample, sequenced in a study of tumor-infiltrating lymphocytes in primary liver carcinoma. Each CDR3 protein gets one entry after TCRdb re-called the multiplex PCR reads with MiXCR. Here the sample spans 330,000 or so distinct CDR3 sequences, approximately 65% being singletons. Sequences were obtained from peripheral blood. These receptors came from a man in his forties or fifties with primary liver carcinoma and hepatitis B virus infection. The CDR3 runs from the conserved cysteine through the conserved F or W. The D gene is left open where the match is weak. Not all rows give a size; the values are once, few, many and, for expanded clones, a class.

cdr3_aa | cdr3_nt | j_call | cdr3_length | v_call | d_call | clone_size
CNVEFQGGRENTEAFF | TGCAACGTTGAGTTCCAAGGGGGACGGGAGAACACTGAAGCTTTCTTT | TRBJ1-1 | 16 | TRBV29-1 | NA | NA
CANSWGGNTIYF | TGTGCCAACAGCTGGGGAGGAAACACCATATATTTT | TRBJ1-3 | 12 | TRBV11-3 | NA | NA
CASRIGLAVGEQYF | TGTGCCAGCAGAATAGGACTAGCGGTAGGCGAGCAATACTTC | TRBJ2-7 | 14 | TRBV6-6 | TRBD2 | NA
CASSYSRVSGAGELFF | TGTGCCAGCAGTTACTCGCGGGTGTCGGGGGCCGGGGAGCTGTTTTTT | TRBJ2-2 | 16 | TRBV6-2/TRBV6-3 | NA | few
CTSSLVNWDMQYF | TGTACCAGCAGCCTGGTTAATTGGGATATGCAGTATTTT | TRBJ2-3 | 13 | TRBV11-2 | NA | NA
CASSEPGQSYEQYF | TGTGCCAGCAGCGAACCGGGACAGTCCTACGAGCAGTACTTC | TRBJ2-7 | 14 | TRBV6-1 | TRBD1 | NA
CSVEGAKTWLF | TGCAGCGTTGAAGGGGCGAAGACATGGCTCTTC | TRBJ2-1 | 11 | TRBV29-1 | NA | many
CASPYGGDRNSPLHF | TGTGCCAGCCCCTACGGCGGGGATCGCAATTCACCCCTCCACTTT | TRBJ1-6 | 15 | TRBV11-2 | NA | many
CATGSLLAGVEEQYF | TGTGCCACCGGGAGTCTCCTAGCGGGAGTAGAAGAGCAGTACTTC | TRBJ2-7 | 15 | TRBV11-2 | TRBD2 | NA
CASSPGGTVERLFF | TGTGCTAGCAGCCCAGGGGGCACGGTTGAAAGACTGTTTTTT | TRBJ1-4 | 14 | TRBV11-1 | TRBD1 | NA
CASTGPDQGAYEQYF | TGTGCCAGCACTGGGCCGGATCAGGGGGCATACGAGCAGTACTTC | TRBJ2-7 | 15 | TRBV28 | TRBD1 | NA
CSVGTRGDTQYF | TGCAGCGTTGGGACTAGAGGGGATACGCAGTATTTT | TRBJ2-3 | 12 | TRBV29-1 | TRBD2 | many
CASSLVRGGGYTF | TGTGCCAGCAGCTTAGTAAGGGGAGGGGGCTACACCTTC | TRBJ1-2 | 13 | TRBV11-2 | NA | many
CASRGTESSYEQYF | TGTGCCAGCAGGGGAACGGAATCCTCCTACGAGCAGTACTTC | TRBJ2-7 | 14 | TRBV28 | NA | once
CASTPNTGELFF | TGTGCCAGCACCCCGAACACCGGGGAGCTGTTTTTT | TRBJ2-2 | 12 | TRBV6-1 | NA | many
CAISEKSGRGYNGQFF | TGTGCCATCAGTGAGAAGAGCGGGAGGGGCTACAATGGGCAGTTCTTC | TRBJ2-1 | 16 | TRBV10-3 | TRBD2 | NA
CATAGLAGNNEQFF | TGTGCCACCGCCGGACTAGCGGGGAACAATGAGCAGTTCTTC | TRBJ2-1 | 14 | TRBV24-1 | TRBD2 | NA
CASSSWTSYEQYF | TGTGCCAGCAGCTCGTGGACATCCTATGAGCAGTACTTC | TRBJ2-7 | 13 | TRBV11-2 | NA | NA
CASTLDRAENTGELFF | TGTGCCAGCACCCTGGACAGGGCGGAAAACACCGGGGAGCTGTTTTTT | TRBJ2-2 | 16 | TRBV11-2 | TRBD1 | NA
CASSPRLAGTGIGYEQYF | TGTGCCAGCAGCCCAAGATTGGCCGGGACAGGAATTGGCTACGAGCAGTACTTC | TRBJ2-7 | 18 | TRBV11-2 | TRBD1 | many
CASSSARGQGNEQFF | TGTGCCAGCAGCTCCGCACGCGGACAGGGCAATGAGCAGTTCTTC | TRBJ2-1 | 15 | TRBV7-8 | TRBD1 | many
CTSSFGGSRSYNEQFF | TGTACCAGCAGCTTCGGGGGCTCTAGGTCCTACAATGAGCAGTTCTTC | TRBJ2-1 | 16 | TRBV11-1 | NA | NA
CASSLEMGGNQPQHF | TGTGCCAGCAGCTTAGAGATGGGGGGCAATCAGCCCCAGCATTTT | TRBJ1-5 | 15 | TRBV11-2 | NA | medium-sized
CASSLNSRGVTARQYF | TGTGCCAGCAGCTTAAATTCTCGGGGTGTAACAGCGAGACAGTACTTC | TRBJ2-5 | 16 | TRBV11-2 | NA | many
CASSPDNSPLHF | TGTGCCAGCTCACCAGATAATTCACCCCTCCACTTT | TRBJ1-6 | 12 | TRBV18 | NA | NA
CSVGVAGGQETQYF | TGCAGCGTTGGAGTAGCGGGAGGACAAGAGACCCAGTACTTC | TRBJ2-5 | 14 | TRBV29-1 | TRBD2 | many
CASYHTGGRGTTDAQYF | TGTGCCAGCTATCATACAGGGGGGCGGGGGACCACAGATGCGCAGTATTTT | TRBJ2-3 | 17 | TRBV6-5 | NA | NA
CASSQRASYEQYF | TGTGCCAGCAGTCAGAGGGCCTCCTACGAGCAGTACTTC | TRBJ2-7 | 13 | TRBV12-3/TRBV12-4 | NA | few
CASSQTDRSYEQFF | TGTGCCAGCAGCCAAACGGACAGGTCCTACGAGCAGTTCTTC | TRBJ2-1 | 14 | TRBV11-2 | TRBD1 | NA
CASSSRGGETQYF | TGTGCCAGCAGCTCGCGGGGCGGAGAGACCCAGTACTTC | TRBJ2-5 | 13 | TRBV11-1 | NA | many
CASSPSSFLNEQFF | TGTGCCAGTAGCCCGTCTAGTTTCCTAAATGAGCAGTTCTTC | TRBJ2-1 | 14 | TRBV7-8 | NA | NA
CNVQASNQPQHF | TGCAACGTTCAGGCTAGCAATCAGCCCCAGCATTTT | TRBJ1-5 | 12 | TRBV29-1 | NA | NA
CASSQAMRTSGRAGNEQFF | TGCGCCAGCAGCCAAGCTATGAGGACTAGCGGGAGGGCCGGCAATGAGCAGTTCTTC | TRBJ2-1 | 19 | TRBV4-3 | TRBD2 | many
CASSQDLRQIYEQYF | TGCGCCAGCAGCCAAGATTTGAGACAGATCTACGAGCAGTACTTC | TRBJ2-7 | 15 | TRBV4-1 | NA | many
CASSSATDERDTQYF | TGTGCCAGCAGCTCGGCCACGGACGAACGGGATACGCAGTATTTT | TRBJ2-3 | 15 | TRBV7-9 | NA | few
CASSPRLAGLNEQFF | TGTGCCAGCAGTCCCCGACTAGCGGGGCTCAATGAGCAGTTCTTC | TRBJ2-1 | 15 | TRBV6-5 | TRBD2 | many
CASSLSAIQYF | TGTGCCAGCAGCTTATCGGCCATTCAGTACTTC | TRBJ2-4 | 11 | TRBV11-2 | NA | many
CSVADLNSPLHF | TGCAGCGTCGCTGACTTAAATTCACCCCTCCACTTT | TRBJ1-6 | 12 | TRBV29-1 | NA | NA
CASSLYRGGSSYEQYF | TGTGCCAGCAGTTTATATCGAGGGGGTAGCTCCTACGAGCAGTACTTC | TRBJ2-7 | 16 | TRBV28 | NA | NA
CVSSFTWETQYF | TGTGTCAGCAGCTTTACCTGGGAGACCCAGTACTTC | TRBJ2-5 | 12 | TRBV11-2 | NA | NA
CASSEGRRDTEAFF | TGTGCCAGCAGTGAGGGACGTAGGGACACTGAAGCTTTCTTT | TRBJ1-1 | 14 | TRBV6-5 | NA | many
CASSFGLANYNEQFF | TGTGCCAGTAGCTTTGGACTAGCGAACTACAATGAGCAGTTCTTC | TRBJ2-1 | 15 | TRBV6-1 | TRBD2 | NA
CASSQYKPSEHFF | TGCGCCAGCAGTCAATATAAGCCGAGTGAGCACTTCTTC | TRBJ2-1 | 13 | TRBV23-1 | NA | NA
CASPGLSYEQYF | TGTGCCAGCCCGGGACTTTCTTACGAGCAGTACTTC | TRBJ2-7 | 12 | TRBV4-2 | NA | NA
CASGDRGCPYEQYF | TGTGCCAGCGGAGACAGGGGGTGCCCCTACGAGCAGTACTTC | TRBJ2-7 | 14 | TRBV7-6 | TRBD1 | once
CASSPSSTNEKLFF | TGTGCCAGCAGCCCTTCATCAACTAATGAAAAACTGTTTTTT | TRBJ1-4 | 14 | TRBV7-8 | NA | many
CASSWTGDYDYTF | TGTGCCAGCAGCTGGACAGGGGACTATGACTACACCTTC | TRBJ1-2 | 13 | TRBV12-3/TRBV12-4 | TRBD1 | NA
CASSFRGDRANTGELFF | TGTGCCAGCAGTTTTAGGGGTGATCGGGCGAACACCGGGGAGCTGTTTTTT | TRBJ2-2 | 17 | TRBV12-3/TRBV12-4 | NA | NA
CASSEAIRMSNEKLFF | TGTGCCAGCAGTGAAGCGATAAGGATGTCTAATGAAAAACTGTTTTTT | TRBJ1-4 | 16 | TRBV6-1 | NA | NA
CASSLELAGDPYNEQFF | TGCGCCAGCAGCCTCGAACTAGCGGGAGACCCCTACAATGAGCAGTTCTTC | TRBJ2-1 | 17 | TRBV5-1 | TRBD2 | NA
CSASMVNYGYTF | TGCAGTGCTAGTATGGTTAACTATGGCTACACCTTC | TRBJ1-2 | 12 | TRBV20-1 | NA | NA
CSVNGLAGNYEQYF | TGCAGCGTCAACGGACTAGCGGGGAACTACGAGCAGTACTTC | TRBJ2-7 | 14 | TRBV29-1 | TRBD2 | many
CASSQERHNEQFF | TGTGCCAGCAGCCAAGAGAGGCACAATGAGCAGTTCTTC | TRBJ2-1 | 13 | TRBV4-2 | NA | many
CASSLDSPYEQYF | TGTGCCAGCAGCTTAGATTCACCCTACGAGCAGTACTTC | TRBJ2-7 | 13 | TRBV11-2 | NA | medium-sized